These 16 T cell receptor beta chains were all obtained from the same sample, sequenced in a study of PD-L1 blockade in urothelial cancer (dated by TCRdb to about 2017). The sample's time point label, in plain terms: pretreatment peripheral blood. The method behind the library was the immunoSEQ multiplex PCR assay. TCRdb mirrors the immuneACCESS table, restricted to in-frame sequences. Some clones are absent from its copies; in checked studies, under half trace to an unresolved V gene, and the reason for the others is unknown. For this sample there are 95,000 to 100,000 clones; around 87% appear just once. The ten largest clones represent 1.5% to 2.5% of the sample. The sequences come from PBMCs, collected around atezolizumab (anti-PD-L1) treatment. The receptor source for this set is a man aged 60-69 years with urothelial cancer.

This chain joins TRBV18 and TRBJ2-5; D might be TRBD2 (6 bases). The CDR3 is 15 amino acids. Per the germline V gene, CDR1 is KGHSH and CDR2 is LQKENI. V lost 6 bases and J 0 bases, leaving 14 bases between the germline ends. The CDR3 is CASSPPSGYQETQYF. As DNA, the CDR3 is TGTGCCAGCTCCCCTCCGAGCGGGTACCAAGAGACCCAGTACTTC.

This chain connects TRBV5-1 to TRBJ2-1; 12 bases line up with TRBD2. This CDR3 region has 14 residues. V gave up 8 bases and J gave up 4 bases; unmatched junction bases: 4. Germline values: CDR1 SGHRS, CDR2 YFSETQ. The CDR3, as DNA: TGCGCCAGTGCCCTAGCGGGAGGGTACAATGAGCAGTTCTTC. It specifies CASALAGGYNEQFF.

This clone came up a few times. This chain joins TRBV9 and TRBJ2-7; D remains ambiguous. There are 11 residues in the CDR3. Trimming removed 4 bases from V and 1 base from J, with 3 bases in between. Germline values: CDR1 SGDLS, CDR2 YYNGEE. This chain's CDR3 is CASSPSYEQYF. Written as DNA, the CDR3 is TGTGCCAGCAGCCCATCCTACGAGCAGTACTTC.

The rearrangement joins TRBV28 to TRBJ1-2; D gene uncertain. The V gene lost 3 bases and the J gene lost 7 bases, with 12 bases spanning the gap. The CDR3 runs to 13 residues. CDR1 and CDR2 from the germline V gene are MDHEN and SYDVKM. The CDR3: CASSFGEFGGYTF. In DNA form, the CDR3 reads TGTGCCAGCAGTTTCGGGGAGTTTGGTGGCTACACCTTC.

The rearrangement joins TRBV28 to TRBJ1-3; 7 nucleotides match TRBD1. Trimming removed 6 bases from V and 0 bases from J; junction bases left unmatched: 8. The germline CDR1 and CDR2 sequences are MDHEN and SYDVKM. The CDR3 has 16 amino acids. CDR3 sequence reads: CASRLGGQDSGNTIYF. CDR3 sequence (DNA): TGTGCCAGCAGGCTGGGCGGACAGGACTCTGGAAACACCATATATTTT.

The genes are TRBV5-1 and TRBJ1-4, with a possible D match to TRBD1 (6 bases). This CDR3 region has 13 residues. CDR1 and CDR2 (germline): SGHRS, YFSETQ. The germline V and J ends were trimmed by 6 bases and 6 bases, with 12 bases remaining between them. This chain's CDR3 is CASKTGNDEKLFF. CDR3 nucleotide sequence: TGCGCCAGCAAAACAGGGAACGATGAAAAACTGTTTTTT.

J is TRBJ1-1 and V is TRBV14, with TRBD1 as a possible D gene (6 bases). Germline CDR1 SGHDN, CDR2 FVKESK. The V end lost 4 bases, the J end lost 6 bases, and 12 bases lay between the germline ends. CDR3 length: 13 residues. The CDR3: CASSLRTDSEAFF. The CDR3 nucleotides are TGTGCCAGCAGCCTAAGGACAGATTCTGAAGCTTTCTTT.

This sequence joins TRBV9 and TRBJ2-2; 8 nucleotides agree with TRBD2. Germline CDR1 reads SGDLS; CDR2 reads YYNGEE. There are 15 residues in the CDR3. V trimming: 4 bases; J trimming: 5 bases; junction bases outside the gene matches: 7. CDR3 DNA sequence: TGTGCCAGCAGCCCATCGACGGGGGGGACCGGGGAGCTGTTTTTT. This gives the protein CASSPSTGGTGELFF.

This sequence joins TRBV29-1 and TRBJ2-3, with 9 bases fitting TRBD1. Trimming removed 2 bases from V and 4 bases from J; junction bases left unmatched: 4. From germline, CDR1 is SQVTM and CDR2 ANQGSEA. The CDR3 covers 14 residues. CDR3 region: CSVENRGLADTQYF. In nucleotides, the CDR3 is TGCAGCGTTGAAAACAGGGGGCTGGCAGATACGCAGTATTTT.

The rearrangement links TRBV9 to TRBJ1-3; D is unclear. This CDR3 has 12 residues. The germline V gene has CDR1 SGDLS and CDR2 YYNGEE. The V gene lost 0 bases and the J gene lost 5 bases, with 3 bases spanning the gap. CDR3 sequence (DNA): TGTGCCAGCAGCGTAGATAGAAACACCATATATTTT. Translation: CASSVDRNTIYF.

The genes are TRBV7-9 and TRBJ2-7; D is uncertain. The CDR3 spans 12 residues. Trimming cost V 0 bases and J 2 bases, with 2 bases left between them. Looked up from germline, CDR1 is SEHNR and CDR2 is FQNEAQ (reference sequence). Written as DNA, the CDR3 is TGTGCCAGCAGCTTAGCCACCTACGAGCAGTACTTC. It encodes CASSLATYEQYF.

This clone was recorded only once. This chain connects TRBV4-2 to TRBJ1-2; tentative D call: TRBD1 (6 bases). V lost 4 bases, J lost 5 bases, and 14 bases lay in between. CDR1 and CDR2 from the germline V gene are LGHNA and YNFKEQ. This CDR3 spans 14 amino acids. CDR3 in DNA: TGTGCCAGCAGCCCGAAGGACGGACAGTATGGCTACACCTTC. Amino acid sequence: CASSPKDGQYGYTF.

The CDR3 is CAWSVGGQQYF. CDR3 DNA: TGTGCCTGGAGTGTTGGTGGGCAGCAGTACTTC. The rearrangement joins TRBV30 to TRBJ2-7; D not certain. The CDR3 covers 11 residues. With 0 bases removed from V and 8 bases from J, the gap between germline ends came to 8 bases. Germline CDR1 reads GTSNPN; CDR2 reads SVGIG (reference sequence).

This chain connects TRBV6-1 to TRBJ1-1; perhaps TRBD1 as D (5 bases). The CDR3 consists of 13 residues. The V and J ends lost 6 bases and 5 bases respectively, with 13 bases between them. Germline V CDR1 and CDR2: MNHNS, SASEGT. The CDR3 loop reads CASRWTGGTEAFF. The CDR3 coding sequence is TGTGCCAGCAGGTGGACCGGGGGAACTGAAGCTTTCTTT.

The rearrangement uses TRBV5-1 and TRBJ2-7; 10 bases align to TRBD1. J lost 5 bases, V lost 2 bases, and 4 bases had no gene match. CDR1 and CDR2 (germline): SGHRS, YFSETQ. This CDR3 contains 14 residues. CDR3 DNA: TGCGCCAGCAGCTTCACCGGGACAGGGGACGAGCAGTACTTC. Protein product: CASSFTGTGDEQYF.

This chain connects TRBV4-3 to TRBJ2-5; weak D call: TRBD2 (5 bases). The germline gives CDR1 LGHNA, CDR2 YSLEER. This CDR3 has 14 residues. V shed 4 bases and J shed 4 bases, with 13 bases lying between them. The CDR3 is CASSPDGERETQYF. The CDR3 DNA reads TGCGCCAGCAGCCCTGACGGGGAAAGAGAGACCCAGTACTTC.